What follows are 26 T cell receptor beta chains derived from one specimen sequenced in a study of technical replicates of blood from a handful of donors. Sequenced by immunoSEQ multiplex PCR; TCRdb stores in-frame clones only, minus some. The sample records 15,000 to 19,000 clones, about nine tenths being singletons. The specimen was PBMCs. These receptors all stem from a human donor in good health.

V usage is TRBV5-4 and J usage is TRBJ2-7, with TRBD2 matching over 13 bases. The CDR3 is 15 amino acids. The J segment lost 6 bases and the V segment lost 3 bases, leaving 6 bases of the junction unmatched. Germline values: CDR1 SGHNT, CDR2 YYREEE (reference sequence). The CDR3 loop reads CASSWVGTSGIEQYF. The CDR3 DNA sequence: TGTGCCAGCAGCTGGGTGGGGACTAGCGGGATCGAGCAGTACTTC.

In DNA form, the CDR3 reads TGTGCCAGTAGTATGGATCTGGACTGGAAAAACATTCAGTACTTC. Protein sequence: CASSMDLDWKNIQYF. The chain is built from TRBV19 and TRBJ2-4, with D perhaps TRBD2 (5 bases). In germline, CDR1 is LNHDA, CDR2 SQIVND (reference sequence). The CDR3 has 15 residues. V was trimmed by 3 bases and J by 4 bases, leaving 13 bases between them.

The chain couples TRBV7-8 to TRBJ1-5; D remains unclear. CDR1 is SGHVS, CDR2 FQNEAQ, per germline. The V end was cut by 1 base, the J end by 4 bases, with 8 bases between. This CDR3 contains 14 residues. CDR3: CASSLGGRNQPQHF. In DNA form, the CDR3 reads TGTGCCAGCAGCTTAGGAGGAAGGAATCAGCCCCAGCATTTT.

This chain uses TRBV4-1 with TRBJ1-1, with TRBD1 matching 8 bases. CDR3 length: 16 residues. CDR1 is MGHRA, CDR2 YSYEKL, per germline. J lost 6 bases, V lost 4 bases, and 13 bases had no gene match. The CDR3 sequence: CASSPSWTWDRPEAFF. CDR3 nucleotides: TGCGCCAGCAGCCCCTCCTGGACGTGGGACAGGCCTGAAGCTTTCTTT.

The rearrangement uses TRBV7-8 and TRBJ2-1; 12 nucleotides align to TRBD2. The CDR3 loop spans 18 amino acids. CDR1 is SGHVS and CDR2 is FQNEAQ in the germline V gene. Trimming cost V 0 bases and J 7 bases; bases outside gene matches: 10. The CDR3 protein is CASSLAARLAGVRNEQFF. DNA for the CDR3: TGTGCCAGCAGCTTAGCCGCCAGACTAGCGGGAGTAAGAAATGAGCAGTTCTTC.

The J gene is TRBJ1-1, the V gene TRBV9, with D hard to call. Per germline, CDR1 SGDLS and CDR2 YYNGEE. V was cut by 0 bases and J by 1 base, with 10 bases left in between. CDR3 size: 15 residues. The CDR3 loop reads CASSVESGGNTEAFF. The DNA for the CDR3 is TGTGCCAGCAGCGTAGAATCGGGTGGGAACACTGAAGCTTTCTTT.

V gene TRBV19 combines with J gene TRBJ2-1; TRBD1 is a possible D gene (5 bases). The germline gives CDR1 LNHDA, CDR2 SQIVND (reference sequence). CDR3 size: 15 residues. V shed 0 bases and J shed 8 bases, with 14 bases lying between them. The DNA of the CDR3 is TGTGCCAGTAGTATAGATGGCCAGGGAAGGGATGAGCAGTTCTTC. Translated: CASSIDGQGRDEQFF.

CDR3 DNA sequence: TGTGCCAGCTCACCTGACAGGGAGGATGGTGAAGCTTTCTTT. Translating gives CASSPDREDGEAFF. V usage is TRBV18 and J usage is TRBJ1-1; 7 nucleotides align to TRBD1. The CDR3 runs to 14 residues. Germline V gives CDR1 KGHSH, CDR2 LQKENI. With V trimmed by 3 bases and J by 7 bases, 8 bases remained unmatched.

The chain couples TRBV5-6 to TRBJ1-2; the match to TRBD1 covers 10 bases. The CDR3 spans 14 residues. Looked up from germline, CDR1 is SGHDT and CDR2 is YYEEEE. With 4 bases clipped from V and 4 bases from J, the junction kept 4 bases outside the gene matches. This CDR3 is CASSEGQGIYGYTF. Written as DNA, the CDR3 is TGTGCCAGCAGCGAGGGACAGGGGATCTATGGCTACACCTTC. Drawing the rest from reference TRBV5-6 and TRBJ1-2, the complete variable domain is DAGVTQSPTHLIKTRGQQVTLRCSPKSGHDTVSWYQQALGQGPQFIFQYYEEEERQRGNFPDRFSGHQFPNYSSELNVNALLLGDSALYLCASSEGQGIYGYTFGSGTRLTVV.

This clone showed up just once. This sequence joins TRBV10-1 and TRBJ1-2, with no clear D. V dropped 2 bases and J dropped 8 bases, with 12 bases sitting between them. The germline V gene encodes CDR1 WNHNN and CDR2 SYGVQD (reference sequence). CDR3 size: 13 residues. CDR3 bases: TGCGCCAGCAGTGAGAATGCGGATTGGGGCTACACCTTC. Protein product: CASSENADWGYTF.

The chain uses TRBV7-2 and TRBJ1-4, with D possibly matching TRBD1 (6 bases). This CDR3 contains 17 residues. The ends were cut back, 5 bases at V and 4 bases at J, with 20 bases in the middle. Germline V gene sequence: CDR1 SGHTA, CDR2 FQGNSA. CDR3 amino acids: CASSQRSRTANNEKLFF. The CDR3 DNA reads TGTGCCAGCAGCCAAAGATCGAGGACAGCCAATAATGAAAAACTGTTTTTT.

The chain uses TRBV7-2 and TRBJ2-5; TRBD2 might be the D (5 bases). This CDR3 has 14 amino acids. Germline CDR1 SGHTA, CDR2 FQGNSA. Trimming took off 2 bases at V and 4 bases at J, with 11 bases between the two ends. CDR3 loop: CASSLSEARETQYF. For the CDR3, the DNA is TGTGCCAGCAGCTTATCGGAGGCACGAGAGACCCAGTACTTC. The variable domain in full, with the rest retrieved from reference TRBV7-2 and TRBJ2-5, is GAGVSQSPSNKVTEKGKDVELRCDPISGHTALYWYRQSLGQGLEFLIYFQGNSAPDKSGLPSDRFSAERTGGSVSTLTIQRTQQEDSAVYLCASSLSEARETQYFGPGTRLLVL.

Only a few counts were recorded for this clone. This chain connects TRBV19 to TRBJ2-5; tentatively, D is TRBD1 (5 bases). The germline CDR1 and CDR2 sequences are LNHDA and SQIVND (reference sequence). V lost 6 bases and J 5 bases, leaving 13 bases between the germline ends. The CDR3 runs 13 residues. DNA for the CDR3: TGTGCCAGTAGCATCCAGGGTATGGAGACCCAGTACTTC. This gives the protein CASSIQGMETQYF.

The chain links TRBV6-1 to TRBJ2-1; 7 bases align to TRBD1. The CDR3 consists of 11 residues. Germline V lookup: CDR1 MNHNS, CDR2 SASEGT. The ends lost 6 bases at V and 7 bases at J; junction bases unmatched: 0. In DNA, the CDR3 is TGTGCCAGCAGGACAGGGAATGAGCAGTTCTTC. It is translated as CASRTGNEQFF.

A single count supports this clone. CDR3 DNA sequence: TGCAGCGCTTTGGGACAGGGGTCCTACGAGCAGTACTTC. Protein product: CSALGQGSYEQYF. The chain uses TRBV29-1 and TRBJ2-7; 10 bases agree with TRBD1. Germline trimming cut 7 bases from V and 1 base from J; bases unmatched to any gene: 4. This CDR3 contains 13 residues. The V gene's germline CDR1 is SQVTM and CDR2 ANQGSEA.

This clone showed up just a few times. The chain combines TRBV28 with TRBJ1-4; TRBD1 aligns across 11 bases. Germline assignment: CDR1 MDHEN and CDR2 SYDVKM. The CDR3 loop spans 14 amino acids. V dropped 4 bases and J dropped 7; count of bases not matched to a gene: 2. The CDR3 is CASSSGTGGEKLFF. The CDR3 nucleotides are TGTGCCAGCAGTTCCGGGACAGGGGGTGAAAAACTGTTTTTT.

In this sample, this clone turned up a few times. J is TRBJ2-5 and V is TRBV5-5, with 8 bases matching TRBD1. V gave up 4 bases and J gave up 5 bases; unmatched junction bases: 10. The germline CDR1 and CDR2 sequences are SGHKS and YYEKEE (reference sequence). The CDR3 is 15 amino acids. Here the CDR3 reads CASSPSGTGWETQYF. CDR3 bases: TGTGCCAGCAGCCCTTCTGGGACAGGTTGGGAGACCCAGTACTTC.

The chain carries TRBV29-1 and TRBJ2-1; TRBD2 aligns across 8 bases. With V trimmed by 7 bases and J by 7 bases, 12 bases remained unmatched. This CDR3 spans 14 amino acids. CDR1 and CDR2 (germline): SQVTM, ANQGSEA. The CDR3 reads CSASQRLAWNEQFF. CDR3 DNA: TGCAGCGCAAGCCAGCGACTAGCGTGGAATGAGCAGTTCTTC.

The chain has TRBV6-1 and TRBJ2-4; no firm D call. Germline CDR1 MNHNS, CDR2 SASEGT. CDR3 length: 14 residues. Trimming took off 1 base at V and 9 bases at J, with 13 bases between the two ends. The CDR3 here is CASSEGNAAVIQYF. The CDR3, as DNA: TGTGCCAGCAGTGAAGGGAACGCGGCGGTCATTCAGTACTTC.

This chain joins TRBV6-5 and TRBJ2-1; tentatively, D is TRBD1 (5 bases). V was cut by 6 bases and J by 3 bases, with 6 bases left in between. Germline V gives CDR1 MNHEY, CDR2 SVGAGI. This CDR3 region has 12 residues. CDR3 DNA sequence: TGTGCCAGCAGGACAGACTACAATGAGCAGTTCTTC. It specifies CASRTDYNEQFF.

This clone was picked up one time. The chain joins TRBV2 to TRBJ2-3, with 9 nucleotides matching TRBD2. Germline CDR1 SNHLY, CDR2 FYNNEI. The CDR3 runs to 16 residues. The junction had 14 bases not matched to a gene; V was cut back by 7 bases and J by 6 bases. As DNA, the CDR3 is TGTGCCAGCACCCTGGGAGTAGCGGGAGTAGGCGATACGCAGTATTTT. This codes for CASTLGVAGVGDTQYF.

The V and J genes are TRBV28 and TRBJ2-1; D is possibly TRBD2 (6 bases). The CDR3 spans 13 residues. Trimming removed 7 bases at V and 6 bases at J, with 13 bases between. CDR1 and CDR2 (germline): MDHEN, SYDVKM. The CDR3 reads CASNRDSVNEQFF. Written as DNA, the CDR3 is TGTGCCAGCAACCGGGACTCCGTCAATGAGCAGTTCTTC.

CDR3 bases: TGTGCCAGCAGTTCCCTTCCCGGTCCCTACGAGCAGTACTTC. It translates to CASSSLPGPYEQYF. The chain couples TRBV27 to TRBJ2-7; D unclear. From germline, CDR1 is MNHEY and CDR2 SMNVEV (reference sequence). Between the trimmed V and J ends, which lost 4 bases and 2 bases, there was a span of 12 bases. CDR3 length equals 14 residues.

The rearrangement uses TRBV19 and TRBJ2-1; 7 positions match TRBD1. The CDR3 extends over 16 amino acids. The V gene end was trimmed by 0 bases and the J gene end by 3 bases; junction bases not matched to a gene: 5. Germline V lookup: CDR1 LNHDA, CDR2 SQIVND (reference sequence). CDR3 sequence reads: CASSIDGTDVYNEQFF. The CDR3 bases are TGTGCCAGTAGTATAGACGGGACAGATGTCTACAATGAGCAGTTCTTC.

The chain employs TRBV9 and TRBJ1-4; no clear D. CDR1 and CDR2 (germline): SGDLS, YYNGEE. V lost 4 bases to trimming and J lost 7 bases, with 14 bases between them. CDR3 length equals 14 residues. CDR3: CASSPDLPSEKLFF. The DNA of the CDR3 is TGTGCCAGCAGCCCCGATCTACCAAGTGAAAAACTGTTTTTT.

The rearrangement links TRBV7-8 to TRBJ2-2, with 11 bases that match TRBD2. The CDR3 is 17 residues long. The J segment lost 6 bases and the V segment lost 5 bases, leaving 11 bases of the junction unmatched. Germline V gene lookup returns CDR1 SGHVS and CDR2 FQNEAQ. CDR3 residues: CASSPTSLAGVAGELFF. The CDR3 coding sequence is TGTGCCAGCAGCCCTACCTCACTAGCGGGAGTCGCCGGGGAGCTGTTTTTT.